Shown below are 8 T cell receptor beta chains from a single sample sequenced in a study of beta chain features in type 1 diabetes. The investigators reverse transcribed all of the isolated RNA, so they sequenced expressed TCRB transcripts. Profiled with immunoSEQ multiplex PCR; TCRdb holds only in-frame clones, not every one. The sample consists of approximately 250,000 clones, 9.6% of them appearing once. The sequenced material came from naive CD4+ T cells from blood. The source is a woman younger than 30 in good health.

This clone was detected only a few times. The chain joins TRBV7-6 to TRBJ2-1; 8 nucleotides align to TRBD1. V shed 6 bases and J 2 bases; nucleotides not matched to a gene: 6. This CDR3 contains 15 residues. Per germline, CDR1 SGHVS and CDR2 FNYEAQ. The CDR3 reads CASSVEDRAYNEQFF. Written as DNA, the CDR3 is TGTGCCAGCAGTGTAGAGGACAGGGCCTACAATGAGCAGTTCTTC.

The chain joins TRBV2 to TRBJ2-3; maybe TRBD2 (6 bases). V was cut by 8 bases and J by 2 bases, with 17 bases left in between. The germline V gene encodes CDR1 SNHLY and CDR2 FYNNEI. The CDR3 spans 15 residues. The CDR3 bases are TGTGCCAGCTCCCCGGGACTGGGCGCCACAGATACGCAGTATTTT. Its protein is CASSPGLGATDTQYF.

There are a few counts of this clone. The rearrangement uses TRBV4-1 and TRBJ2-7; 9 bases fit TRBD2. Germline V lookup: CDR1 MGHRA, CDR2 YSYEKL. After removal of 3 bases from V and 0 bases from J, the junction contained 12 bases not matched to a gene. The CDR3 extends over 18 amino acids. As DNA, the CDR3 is TGCGCCAGCAGCCACCCGAAGGTTCAAGCGGGGGGCTCCTACGAGCAGTACTTC. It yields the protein CASSHPKVQAGGSYEQYF.

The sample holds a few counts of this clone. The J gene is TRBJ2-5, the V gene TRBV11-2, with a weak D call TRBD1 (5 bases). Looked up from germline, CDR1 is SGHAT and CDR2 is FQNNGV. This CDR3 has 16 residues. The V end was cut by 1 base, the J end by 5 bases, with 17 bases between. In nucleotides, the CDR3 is TGTGCCAGCAGCTTAGCGTGGGCCCAAGGGGCTGAGACCCAGTACTTC. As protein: CASSLAWAQGAETQYF.

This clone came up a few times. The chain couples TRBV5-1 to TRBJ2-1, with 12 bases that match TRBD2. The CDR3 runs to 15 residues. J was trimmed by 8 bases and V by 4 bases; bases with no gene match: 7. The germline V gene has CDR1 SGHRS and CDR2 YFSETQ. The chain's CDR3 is CASSPRLAGDYEQFF. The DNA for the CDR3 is TGCGCCAGCAGCCCGCGACTAGCGGGAGATTATGAGCAGTTCTTC.

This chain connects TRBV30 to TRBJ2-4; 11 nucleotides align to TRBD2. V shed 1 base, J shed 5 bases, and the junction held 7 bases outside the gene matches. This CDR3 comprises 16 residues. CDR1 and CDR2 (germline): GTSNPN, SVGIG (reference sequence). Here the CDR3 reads CAWSAGTSGRQNIQYF. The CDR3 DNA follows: TGTGCCTGGAGTGCCGGGACTAGCGGCCGCCAAAACATTCAGTACTTC.

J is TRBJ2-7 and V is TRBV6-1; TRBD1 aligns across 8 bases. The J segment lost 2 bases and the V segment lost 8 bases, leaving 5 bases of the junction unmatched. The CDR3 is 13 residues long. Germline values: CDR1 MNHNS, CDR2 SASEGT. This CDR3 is CASRGRGPYEQYF. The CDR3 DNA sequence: TGTGCCAGCCGGGGCAGGGGGCCCTACGAGCAGTACTTC.

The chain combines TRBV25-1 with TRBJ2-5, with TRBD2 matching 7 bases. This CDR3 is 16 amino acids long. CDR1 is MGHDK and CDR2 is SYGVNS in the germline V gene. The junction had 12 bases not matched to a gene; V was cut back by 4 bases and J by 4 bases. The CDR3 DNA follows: TGTGCCAGCAGTGGAAGTGAGCGGGAACTTCGAGAGACCCAGTACTTC. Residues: CASSGSERELRETQYF. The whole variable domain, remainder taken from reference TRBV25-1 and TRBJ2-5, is EADIYQTPRYLVIGTGKKITLECSQTMGHDKMYWYQQDPGMELHLIHYSYGVNSTEKGDLSSESTVSRIRTEHFPLTLESARPSHTSQYLCASSGSERELRETQYFGPGTRLLVL.